The text below deals with one T cell receptor beta chain. Its antigen is not identified. The data were taken from a study of cytomegalovirus exposure and HLA in healthy donors. Whole-study results and caveats: In a later analysis, HLA-associated beta chains showed higher expansion and lower generation probabilities than comparable chains.

V lost 1 base, J lost 1 base, and 5 bases lay in between. The CDR3 has 14 residues. CDR1 and CDR2 from the germline V gene are SEHNR and FQNEAQ (reference sequence). Vbeta (60) and Jbeta (13) primers were used in the PCR. Sequencing was performed with immunoSEQ multiplex PCR; in TCRdb, only in-frame clones are kept and a portion is missing. The sample records roughly 170,000 clones, 77% being singletons. V usage is TRBV7-9 and J usage is TRBJ1-3; D ambiguous. This receptor was obtained from a woman in her thirties in good health and CMV-seropositive. Specimen: PBMCs. The CDR3 loop is CASSLGQSGNTIYF. As DNA, the CDR3 is TGTGCCAGCAGCTTAGGGCAATCTGGAAACACCATATATTTT.